This entry lists 17 T cell receptor beta chains sequenced from one sample in a study of T cell responses to AZD1222 COVID-19 vaccine. TCRdb's table, derived via immunoSEQ multiplex PCR, lists solely in-frame clones and lacks some. Of over 50,000 clones in the sample, about 88% were seen once. The source material was peripheral blood, sampled on day 0 of AZD1222 vaccination. The receptors were gathered from an adult in good health.

V is TRBV11-3 and J is TRBJ2-3; D gene uncertain. The germline V and J ends were trimmed by 2 bases and 4 bases, with 7 bases remaining between them. The germline gives CDR1 SGHNT, CDR2 YENEEA. The CDR3 loop spans 13 amino acids. CDR3: CASSLTQADTQYF. The CDR3 nucleotides read TGTGCCAGCAGCTTAACTCAAGCAGATACGCAGTATTTT.

The chain couples TRBV7-2 to TRBJ2-7, with 7 bases fitting TRBD2. Germline trimming cut 5 bases from V and 2 bases from J; bases unmatched to any gene: 12. This CDR3 has 16 amino acids. CDR1 and CDR2 from the germline V gene are SGHTA and FQGNSA. The CDR3 region has the DNA TGTGCCAGCAGCCACATCTCTCTAGCGGATACCTACGAGCAGTACTTC. Its protein is CASSHISLADTYEQYF.

This rearrangement joins TRBV5-1 to TRBJ1-6; unclear D gene. Germline V gene lookup returns CDR1 SGHRS and CDR2 YFSETQ. V was trimmed by 1 base and J by 5 bases, leaving 7 bases between them. The CDR3 loop spans 14 amino acids. Written as DNA, the CDR3 is TGCGCCAGCAGCTTGTCAGAAAATAATTCACCCCTCCACTTT. This gives the protein CASSLSENNSPLHF.

V and J are TRBV15 and TRBJ1-2; D uncertain. Germline assignment: CDR1 LNHNV and CDR2 YYDKDF (reference sequence). CDR3 length: 15 residues. V dropped 0 bases and J dropped 7 bases, with 15 bases sitting between them. CDR3 region: CATSRDRATNAGYTF. The CDR3 DNA sequence: TGTGCCACCAGCAGAGACCGGGCCACAAACGCTGGCTACACCTTC.

The rearrangement joins TRBV2 to TRBJ2-7; weak D call: TRBD1 (5 bases). The germline V and J ends were trimmed by 5 bases and 4 bases, with 9 bases remaining between them. CDR1 and CDR2 from the germline V gene are SNHLY and FYNNEI. The CDR3 has 12 amino acids. CDR3 amino acids: CASSRQGYEQYF. The CDR3 nucleotides are TGTGCCAGCAGTAGGCAGGGTTACGAGCAGTACTTC.

The chain combines TRBV3-1 (or the pseudogene TRBV3-2) with TRBJ1-3; 8 bases line up with TRBD1. CDR1 is LGHDT and CDR2 is YNNKEL in the germline V gene (reference sequence). V shed 1 base and J 2 bases; nucleotides not matched to a gene: 4. The CDR3 is 16 residues long. This CDR3 is CASSQVFRGPGNTIYF. As DNA, the CDR3 is TGTGCCAGCAGCCAAGTTTTCAGGGGGCCTGGAAACACCATATATTTT.

The rearrangement uses TRBV10-3 and TRBJ2-7; 9 bases match TRBD2. Trimming at V came to 6 bases and at J to 4 bases, leaving 13 bases not matched to a gene. Looked up from germline, CDR1 is ENHRY and CDR2 is SYGVKD. The CDR3 extends over 16 amino acids. The CDR3 reads CAIRETAGTSLYEQYF. The CDR3 DNA reads as TGTGCCATCAGGGAAACGGCCGGGACTAGCTTATACGAGCAGTACTTC.

The chain joins TRBV2 to TRBJ1-4, with D possibly matching TRBD1 (6 bases). The CDR3 runs to 16 residues. Germline V gene data show CDR1 as SNHLY and CDR2 as FYNNEI. The V gene lost 5 bases and the J gene lost 7 bases, with 20 bases spanning the gap. Here the CDR3 DNA reads TGTGCCAGCAGTCTCCCGAGGGCGGGGGCATCTGAAAAACTGTTTTTT. Protein: CASSLPRAGASEKLFF. The whole variable domain, filled in from reference TRBV2 and TRBJ1-4, reads EPEVTQTPSHQVTQMGQEVILRCVPISNHLYFYWYRQILGQKVEFLVSFYNNEISEKSEIFDDQFSVERPDGSNFTLKIRSTKLEDSAMYFCASSLPRAGASEKLFFGSGTQLSVL.

The chain links TRBV4-1 to TRBJ2-7; D perhaps matches TRBD2 (6 bases). With 4 bases removed from V and 2 bases from J, the gap between germline ends came to 18 bases. The CDR3 covers 16 residues. The germline V gene encodes CDR1 MGHRA and CDR2 YSYEKL. In DNA form, the CDR3 reads TGCGCCAGCAGCCCCCGAGCGGCGGGGTCCACCTACGAGCAGTACTTC. Its translation: CASSPRAAGSTYEQYF.

The V and J genes are TRBV2 and TRBJ2-5, with D maybe TRBD2 (5 bases). The germline gives CDR1 SNHLY, CDR2 FYNNEI. The CDR3 sequence is 16 residues long. V was shortened by 4 bases and J by 4 bases, with 19 bases between the two germline ends. CDR3 DNA sequence: TGTGCCAGCAGTGGCCGGACTGGAGTCTTTGGAGAGACCCAGTACTTC. Translated: CASSGRTGVFGETQYF.

This rearrangement joins TRBV2 to TRBJ1-1; D gene uncertain. Deletions cut 4 bases from V and 0 bases from J, with 6 bases between. The CDR3 has 13 residues. Germline CDR1 SNHLY, CDR2 FYNNEI. The CDR3 sequence is CASSADMNTEAFF. In DNA form, the CDR3 reads TGTGCCAGCAGTGCAGACATGAACACTGAAGCTTTCTTT.

The chain combines TRBV7-2 with TRBJ1-4; the D is unclear. V lost 5 bases and J lost 0, with 4 bases in between. CDR3 length: 13 residues. From germline, CDR1 is SGHTA and CDR2 FQGNSA. The CDR3 nucleotides are TGTGCCAGCAGCCTCTCAACTAATGAAAAACTGTTTTTT. Translation gives CASSLSTNEKLFF.

This clone occurred once. The CDR3 nucleotides are TGTGCCAGCCTAAGTGGATACGAGCAGTACTTC. This codes for CASLSGYEQYF. The chain uses TRBV28 and TRBJ2-7; unclear D gene. Trimming took off 8 bases at V and 4 bases at J, with 9 bases between the two ends. The CDR3 spans 11 residues. The germline CDR1 and CDR2 sequences are MDHEN and SYDVKM.

The chain couples TRBV7-8 to TRBJ1-5, with 8 nucleotides matching TRBD1. The germline V gene encodes CDR1 SGHVS and CDR2 FQNEAQ. The CDR3 spans 16 residues. V shed 3 bases, J shed 6 bases, and the junction held 10 bases outside the gene matches. The CDR3 loop is CASSLGTGRGGQPQHF. Here the CDR3 DNA reads TGTGCCAGCAGCTTGGGGACAGGTAGGGGAGGTCAGCCCCAGCATTTT.

This clone came up a few times. This chain uses TRBV6-5 with TRBJ1-1, with D unresolved. CDR1 is MNHEY and CDR2 is SVGAGI in the germline V gene. The ends were cut back, 6 bases at V and 4 bases at J, with 15 bases in the middle. The CDR3 sequence is 14 residues long. The CDR3 nucleotides are TGTGCCAGCAGACTCCTGGTAATGGGCACTGAAGCTTTCTTT. It encodes CASRLLVMGTEAFF.

V and J are TRBV2 and TRBJ2-3; 8 bases line up with TRBD1. Germline V CDR1 and CDR2: SNHLY, FYNNEI. The V and J ends lost 3 bases and 2 bases, in that order; junction bases with no gene match: 10. This CDR3 is built from 17 residues. The CDR3 DNA is TGTGCCAGCAGTGACTCGGCAGGGGGCGCGAACACAGATACGCAGTATTTT. It translates to CASSDSAGGANTDTQYF.

In its sample, this clone was seen once. The chain combines TRBV5-5 with TRBJ2-7; D may match TRBD1 or TRBD2 (5 bases each). There are 15 residues in the CDR3. Germline CDR1 is SGHKS and CDR2 is YYEKEE (reference sequence). The V gene lost 4 bases and the J gene lost 3 bases, with 17 bases spanning the gap. The CDR3 protein is CASSPGALRRYEQYF. The CDR3 bases are TGTGCCAGCAGCCCCGGGGCCTTACGACGCTACGAGCAGTACTTC.